The text below deals with one T cell receptor beta chain. Its target is unknown. This CDR3 is built from 13 residues. Trimming stripped 3 bases from V and 4 bases from J, with 12 bases between. Germline CDR1 DFQATT, CDR2 SNEGSKA (reference sequence). The data originate from a study of identical twins. Study results and limitations: Conclusions relied on cross-sectional statistical analysis, not following the same donors. Insertion counts were lower in abundant cord blood beta clonotypes, a trend that memory repertoires did not show. Among beta out-of-frame sequences, excess sharing between twins appeared weaker.

Template switching created a universal primer site, and the cDNA included unique molecular identifiers. TCRdb itself ran the 5' RACE reads through MiXCR, one entry per CDR3 protein. The sample has about 720,000 distinct CDR3 sequences, over 8.5% seen once. The same data also went into a second study, on yellow fever vaccine responses in identical twins.

This chain uses TRBV20-1 with TRBJ2-5; D is undetermined. The source of this sequence is a woman between 18 and 29 years old in good health. The material sequenced was PBMCs. CDR3 sequence reads: CSASLGPGETQYF. CDR3 in DNA: TGCAGTGCTAGTCTAGGCCCGGGAGAGACCCAGTACTTC.